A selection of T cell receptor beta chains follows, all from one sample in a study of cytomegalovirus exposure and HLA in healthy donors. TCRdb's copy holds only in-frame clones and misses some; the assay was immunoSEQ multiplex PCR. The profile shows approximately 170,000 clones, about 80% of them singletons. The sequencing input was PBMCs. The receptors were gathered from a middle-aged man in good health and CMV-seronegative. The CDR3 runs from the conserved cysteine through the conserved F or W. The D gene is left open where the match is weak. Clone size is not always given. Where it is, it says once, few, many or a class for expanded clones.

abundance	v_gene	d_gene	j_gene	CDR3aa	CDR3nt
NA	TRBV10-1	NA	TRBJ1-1	CASSESMVKGGEAFF	TGCGCCAGCAGTGAGTCGATGGTAAAAGGCGGAGAAGCTTTCTTT
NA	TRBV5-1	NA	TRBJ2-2	CASSYSPGELFF	TGCGCCAGCAGCTATAGTCCCGGGGAGCTGTTTTTT
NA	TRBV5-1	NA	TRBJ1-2	CASSSQGAGNYGYTF	TGCGCCAGCAGCTCCCAAGGGGCAGGGAACTATGGCTACACCTTC
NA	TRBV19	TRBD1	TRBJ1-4	CASSRGTATNEKLFF	TGTGCCAGTAGTAGAGGGACAGCAACTAATGAAAAACTGTTTTTT
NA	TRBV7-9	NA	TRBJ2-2	CSSSYQGMPANTGELFF	TGTTCCAGCAGCTATCAGGGGATGCCAGCTAACACCGGGGAGCTGTTTTTT
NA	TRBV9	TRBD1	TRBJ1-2	CASSDGTGTYYGYTF	TGTGCCAGCAGCGACGGGACAGGGACTTACTATGGCTACACCTTC
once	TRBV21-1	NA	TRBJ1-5	CASSRIRGQPQHF	TGTGCCAGCAGCAGAATAAGGGGCCAGCCCCAGCATTTT
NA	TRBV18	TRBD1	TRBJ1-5	CASSPGTGGPINGPQHF	TGTGCCAGCTCACCAGGGACAGGGGGTCCCATCAATGGGCCCCAGCATTTT
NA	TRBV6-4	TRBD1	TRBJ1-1	CASRGQGPEAFF	TGTGCCAGCAGAGGACAGGGCCCTGAAGCTTTCTTT
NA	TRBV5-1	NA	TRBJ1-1	CASSFTRVSNTEAFF	TGCGCCAGCAGCTTCACACGGGTTTCGAACACTGAAGCTTTCTTT
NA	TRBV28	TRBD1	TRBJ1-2	CASSLIRTGRTSGGYTF	TGTGCCAGCAGCCTTATTAGGACAGGGAGGACTTCGGGTGGCTACACCTTC
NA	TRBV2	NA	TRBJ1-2	CASSGGVGYTF	TGTGCCAGCAGCGGGGGAGTAGGCTACACCTTC
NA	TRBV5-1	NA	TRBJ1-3	CASSLDYSSGNTIYF	TGCGCCAGCAGCTTGGATTACTCCTCTGGAAACACCATATATTTT
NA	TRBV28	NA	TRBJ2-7	CASSPWTASVSYEQYF	TGTGCCAGCAGTCCCTGGACAGCCTCCGTCTCCTACGAGCAGTACTTC
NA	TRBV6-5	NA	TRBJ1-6	CASSLIRGSNSPLHF	TGTGCCAGCAGTCTAATCAGGGGATCGAATTCACCCCTCCACTTT
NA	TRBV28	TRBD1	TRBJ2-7	CASRPGTGFSEQYF	TGTGCCAGCAGGCCCGGGACAGGGTTCTCCGAGCAGTACTTC
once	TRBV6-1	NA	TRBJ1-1	CASSERGTEAFF	TGTGCCAGCAGTGAACGGGGTACTGAAGCTTTCTTT
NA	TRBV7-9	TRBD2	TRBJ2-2	CSSGPHQREVGTGELFF	TGTTCCAGCGGCCCGCATCAGCGGGAGGTCGGCACCGGGGAGCTGTTTTTT
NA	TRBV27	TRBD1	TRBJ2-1	CASSRDREGYNEQFF	TGTGCCAGCAGTAGGGACAGGGAGGGATACAATGAGCAGTTCTTC
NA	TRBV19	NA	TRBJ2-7	CASSLRTDNYEQYF	TGTGCCAGTAGTCTCAGGACAGATAACTACGAGCAGTACTTC